A single sample gave rise to the 25 T cell receptor beta chains below, sequenced in a study of cytomegalovirus exposure and HLA in healthy donors. The PCR contained 60 Vbeta and 13 Jbeta primers. Some clones are missing from TCRdb's copy, which holds only in-frame ones; the method was immunoSEQ multiplex PCR. The profile shows about 160,000 clones, about 88% of them singletons. What was sequenced was PBMCs. These TCRs come from a man aged 18 to 30 in good health and CMV-seropositive.

The chain combines TRBV30 with TRBJ1-2, with TRBD1 as a possible D gene (6 bases). The germline V gene encodes CDR1 GTSNPN and CDR2 SVGIG (reference sequence). The V gene lost 2 bases and the J gene lost 3 bases, with 13 bases spanning the gap. The CDR3 loop spans 14 amino acids. The CDR3 loop is CAWSQGIVDYGYTF. The CDR3 DNA sequence: TGTGCCTGGAGTCAGGGGATAGTGGACTATGGCTACACCTTC.

The chain carries TRBV10-3 and TRBJ1-3; D gene ambiguous. The CDR3 contains 15 residues. V shed 0 bases and J shed 0 bases, with 6 bases lying between them. Germline V gene data show CDR1 as ENHRY and CDR2 as SYGVKD. CDR3 nucleotide sequence: TGTGCCATCAGTGAGTCGGGAGTCTCTGGAAACACCATATATTTT. This codes for CAISESGVSGNTIYF.

The CDR3 DNA sequence: TGTGCCAGCAGTTCTGGACAGGGCCCGGCGGGTGAAAAACTGTTTTTT. Translated, it gives CASSSGQGPAGEKLFF. The rearrangement links TRBV6-5 to TRBJ1-4, with TRBD1 matching over 8 bases. With V trimmed by 4 bases and J by 7 bases, 11 bases remained unmatched. CDR1 is MNHEY and CDR2 is SVGAGI in the germline V gene. The CDR3 covers 16 residues.

The chain is built from TRBV5-6 and TRBJ2-5; TRBD2 is a possible D gene (7 bases). The CDR3 sequence is 15 residues long. Trimming removed 4 bases at V and 2 bases at J, with 15 bases between. Per germline, CDR1 SGHDT and CDR2 YYEEEE. CDR3 in amino acids: CASSLGGGLQETQYF. Here the CDR3 DNA reads TGTGCCAGCAGCCTTGGGGGGGGGCTACAAGAGACCCAGTACTTC.

The chain joins TRBV25-1 to TRBJ1-1; D remains ambiguous. This CDR3 contains 12 residues. Germline values: CDR1 MGHDK, CDR2 SYGVNS. Trimming removed 5 bases at V and 5 bases at J, with 9 bases between. The CDR3 sequence: CASSLPGTEAFF. In DNA, the CDR3 is TGTGCCAGCAGTTTACCCGGGACTGAAGCTTTCTTT.

This chain links TRBV2 with TRBJ2-2; D might be TRBD2 (6 bases). V was shortened by 7 bases and J by 1 base, with 10 bases between the two germline ends. The CDR3 has 14 amino acids. CDR1 is SNHLY, CDR2 FYNNEI, per germline. CDR3 sequence (DNA): TGTGCCAGCAAAAGCGGGCGGAACACCGGGGAGCTGTTTTTT. This encodes CASKSGRNTGELFF.

DNA for the CDR3: TGTGCCAGCAGTTACTCGACGCGGACAGGGGCGCTGGAGCAGTACTTC. This sequence encodes CASSYSTRTGALEQYF. J is TRBJ2-7 and V is TRBV6-5, with 9 bases fitting TRBD1. CDR3 length: 16 residues. Per the germline V gene, CDR1 is MNHEY and CDR2 is SVGAGI. Trimming at V came to 0 bases and at J to 7 bases, leaving 10 bases not matched to a gene.

V gene TRBV7-2 combines with J gene TRBJ1-3; D might be TRBD1 (5 bases). The V end was cut by 5 bases, the J end by 4 bases, with 15 bases between. CDR1 SGHTA and CDR2 FQGNSA come from the germline V gene. CDR3 length: 15 residues. In nucleotides, the CDR3 is TGTGCCAGCAGCCAAAACAGGAGCCCCGGAAACACCATATATTTT. This translates into CASSQNRSPGNTIYF.

This clone was observed a few times. The chain couples TRBV6-1 to TRBJ2-7; 11 bases match TRBD2. The length of the CDR3 is 15 residues. Per the germline V gene, CDR1 is MNHNS and CDR2 is SASEGT. V gave up 6 bases and J gave up 2 bases; unmatched junction bases: 6. The CDR3 here is CASSLTSGGTYEQYF. The CDR3 region has the DNA TGTGCCAGCAGCTTAACTAGCGGGGGAACCTACGAGCAGTACTTC.

The chain is built from TRBV25-1 and TRBJ2-1, with 9 bases fitting TRBD1. V dropped 10 bases and J dropped 1; count of bases not matched to a gene: 8. The CDR3 sequence is 15 residues long. Per germline, CDR1 MGHDK and CDR2 SYGVNS. The CDR3 spells CATGRQGVSYNEQFF. In nucleotides, the CDR3 is TGTGCCACCGGCCGACAGGGGGTATCCTACAATGAGCAGTTCTTC. Full variable domain (remainder filled in from reference TRBV25-1 and TRBJ2-1): EADIYQTPRYLVIGTGKKITLECSQTMGHDKMYWYQQDPGMELHLIHYSYGVNSTEKGDLSSESTVSRIRTEHFPLTLESARPSHTSQYLCATGRQGVSYNEQFFGPGTRLTVL.

This chain links TRBV2 with TRBJ2-2, with 8 positions matching TRBD2. J was trimmed by 1 base and V by 5 bases; bases with no gene match: 3. The CDR3 sequence is 15 residues long. Germline CDR1 SNHLY, CDR2 FYNNEI. The DNA of the CDR3 is TGTGCCAGCAGTTATGCGGGGGGGAACACCGGGGAGCTGTTTTTT. Its translation: CASSYAGGNTGELFF. The complete variable domain, with remaining parts taken from reference TRBV2 and TRBJ2-2, reads EPEVTQTPSHQVTQMGQEVILRCVPISNHLYFYWYRQILGQKVEFLVSFYNNEISEKSEIFDDQFSVERPDGSNFTLKIRSTKLEDSAMYFCASSYAGGNTGELFFGEGSRLTVL.

The V gene is TRBV19, the J gene TRBJ1-2, with 7 bases lining up with TRBD1. The CDR3 consists of 15 residues. Germline lookup yields CDR1 LNHDA and CDR2 SQIVND (reference sequence). The ends lost 4 bases at V and 5 bases at J; junction bases unmatched: 10. CDR3 DNA: TGTGCCAGTAGTAACCCTCAGGGGGATTATTATGGCTACACCTTC. This codes for CASSNPQGDYYGYTF.

The chain combines TRBV10-3 with TRBJ2-5, with 7 bases lining up with TRBD2. The CDR3 has 12 residues. The V gene's germline CDR1 is ENHRY and CDR2 SYGVKD. The V and J ends lost 11 bases and 5 bases, in that order; junction bases with no gene match: 8. The CDR3 reads CAARAGDETQYF. In DNA form, the CDR3 reads TGTGCCGCCCGTGCGGGGGACGAGACCCAGTACTTC.

The CDR3 loop is CASSDRGGRNEKLFF. CDR3 nucleotides: TGTGCCAGCAGTGACAGGGGTGGTCGGAATGAAAAACTGTTTTTT. The genes are TRBV27 and TRBJ1-4; TRBD1 matches 8 bases. The CDR3 is 15 residues long. With 5 bases clipped from V and 5 bases from J, the junction kept 7 bases outside the gene matches. The germline gives CDR1 MNHEY, CDR2 SMNVEV (reference sequence).

This clone was detected a few times. The rearrangement joins TRBV6-4 to TRBJ1-1; TRBD1 agrees at 10 bases. The CDR3 has 17 residues. Per the germline V gene, CDR1 is MRHNA and CDR2 is SNTAGT. V was clipped by 3 bases and J by 1 base; unmatched bases: 8. CDR3 amino acids: CASSDPRQGAKNTEAFF. The CDR3 bases are TGTGCCAGCAGTGATCCCCGACAGGGGGCTAAGAACACTGAAGCTTTCTTT.

The chain employs TRBV6-6 and TRBJ2-1, with D maybe TRBD2 (6 bases). The CDR3 length is 14 residues. Germline-derived CDR1 and CDR2 are MNHNY and SVGAGI (reference sequence). V lost 7 bases and J 8 bases, leaving 18 bases between the germline ends. The CDR3 sequence: CASTSWAGGDEQFF. The CDR3 nucleotides read TGTGCCAGCACCTCCTGGGCAGGAGGGGATGAGCAGTTCTTC.

The V and J genes are TRBV7-7 and TRBJ2-3, with 11 bases fitting TRBD2. The germline CDR1 and CDR2 sequences are SSHAT and FNYEAQ (reference sequence). The CDR3 length is 15 residues. V dropped 2 bases and J dropped 6; count of bases not matched to a gene: 4. The CDR3 region is CASSLIAGGPDTQYF. The CDR3 DNA is TGTGCCAGCAGCTTAATAGCGGGGGGGCCGGATACGCAGTATTTT.

The chain recombines TRBV5-6 with TRBJ2-1; tentative D call: TRBD2 (6 bases). With 4 bases removed from V and 9 bases from J, the gap between germline ends came to 14 bases. Germline CDR1 SGHDT, CDR2 YYEEEE. The CDR3 spans 13 residues. The CDR3 loop reads CASSPPSGGEQFF. The CDR3 DNA reads TGTGCCAGCAGCCCCCCTTCCGGGGGTGAGCAGTTCTTC.

The chain combines TRBV9 with TRBJ2-1; 10 bases line up with TRBD1. Unmatched junction bases numbered 5, after V lost 2 bases and J lost 0 bases. The germline V gene encodes CDR1 SGDLS and CDR2 YYNGEE. This CDR3 is built from 17 residues. This chain's CDR3 is CASSVRTGGRSYNEQFF. CDR3 in DNA: TGTGCCAGCAGCGTCCGGACAGGGGGGCGCTCCTACAATGAGCAGTTCTTC.

The chain joins TRBV18 to TRBJ2-2, with a possible D match to TRBD1 (6 bases). Between the trimmed V and J ends, which lost 2 bases and 0 bases, there was a span of 7 bases. This CDR3 contains 15 residues. CDR1 and CDR2 from the germline V gene are KGHSH and LQKENI. Here the CDR3 DNA reads TGTGCCAGCTCACCAACAGGGACGAACACCGGGGAGCTGTTTTTT. It codes for CASSPTGTNTGELFF. The variable domain in full, with the rest retrieved from reference TRBV18 and TRBJ2-2, is NAGVMQNPRHLVRRRGQEARLRCSPMKGHSHVYWYRQLPEEGLKFMVYLQKENIIDESGMPKERFSAEFPKEGPSILRIQQVVRGDSAAYFCASSPTGTNTGELFFGEGSRLTVL.

The chain is built from TRBV7-3 and TRBJ1-1; the match to TRBD1 covers 12 bases. This CDR3 contains 17 residues. The V segment lost 2 bases and the J segment 4 bases; nucleotides outside the gene matches: 8. Per germline, CDR1 SGHTA and CDR2 FQGTGA. The CDR3 nucleotides read TGTGCCAGCAGCTTAGGGACAGGGGGCGCTGGGGGCACTGAAGCTTTCTTT. Protein product: CASSLGTGGAGGTEAFF.

The chain combines TRBV4-1 with TRBJ2-3; 9 positions agree with TRBD1. Germline V gene sequence: CDR1 MGHRA, CDR2 YSYEKL. The CDR3 extends over 17 amino acids. V was pared by 1 base and J by 2 bases, with 7 bases of the junction left unmatched. The CDR3 DNA reads TGCGCCAGCAGCCAAGCCGAGACAGGGGGAAACACAGATACGCAGTATTTT. It translates to CASSQAETGGNTDTQYF.

V usage is TRBV19 and J usage is TRBJ2-5, with D perhaps TRBD2 (5 bases). This CDR3 is built from 13 residues. Germline CDR1 and CDR2: LNHDA and SQIVND (reference sequence). V was pared by 1 base and J by 3 bases, with 6 bases between. CDR3: CASSIVGEETQYF. The CDR3 coding sequence is TGTGCCAGTAGTATAGTGGGAGAAGAGACCCAGTACTTC.

The chain links TRBV19 to TRBJ2-1, with 9 bases identical to TRBD2. V gave up 1 base and J gave up 5 bases; unmatched junction bases: 3. Germline loops: CDR1 LNHDA, CDR2 SQIVND (reference sequence). The CDR3 length is 15 residues. This chain's CDR3 is CASSIVSGGNNEQFF. The CDR3 nucleotides are TGTGCCAGTAGTATAGTAAGCGGGGGGAACAATGAGCAGTTCTTC.

The chain carries TRBV6-5 and TRBJ1-2, with a weak D call TRBD1 (5 bases). V was cut by 0 bases and J by 4 bases, with 12 bases left in between. This CDR3 region has 15 residues. From germline, CDR1 is MNHEY and CDR2 SVGAGI. DNA for the CDR3: TGTGCCAGCAGTTACTCGACGGGGGTAGGCTATGGCTACACCTTC. This translates into CASSYSTGVGYGYTF.